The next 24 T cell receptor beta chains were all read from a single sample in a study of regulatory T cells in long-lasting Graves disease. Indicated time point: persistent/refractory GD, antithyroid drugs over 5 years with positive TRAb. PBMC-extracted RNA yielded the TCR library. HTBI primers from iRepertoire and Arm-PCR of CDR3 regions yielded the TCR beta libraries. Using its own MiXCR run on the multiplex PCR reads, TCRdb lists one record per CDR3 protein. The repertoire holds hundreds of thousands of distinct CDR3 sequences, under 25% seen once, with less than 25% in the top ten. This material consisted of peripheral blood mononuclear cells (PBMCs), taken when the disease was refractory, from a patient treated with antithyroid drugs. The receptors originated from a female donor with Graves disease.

CDR3 coding DNA: TGTGCCATCCGGGCTGCGAACACCGGGGAGCTGTTTTTT. This sequence encodes CAIRAANTGELFF. The rearrangement uses TRBV27 and TRBJ2-2; D gene uncertain. The CDR3 runs to 13 residues. V lost 10 bases and J 0 bases, leaving 9 bases between the germline ends. Looked up from germline, CDR1 is MNHEY and CDR2 is SMNVEV (reference sequence).

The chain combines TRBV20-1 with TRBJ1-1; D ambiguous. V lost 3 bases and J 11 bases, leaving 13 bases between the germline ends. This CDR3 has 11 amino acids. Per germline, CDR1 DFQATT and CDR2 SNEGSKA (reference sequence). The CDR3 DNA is TGCAGTGCTAGTGCCGGACGTGAGGCTTTCTTT. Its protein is CSASAGREAFF.

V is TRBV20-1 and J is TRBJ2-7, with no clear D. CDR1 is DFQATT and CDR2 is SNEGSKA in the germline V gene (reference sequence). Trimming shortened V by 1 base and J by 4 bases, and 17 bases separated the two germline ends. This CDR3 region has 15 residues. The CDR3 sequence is CSARGSRYRAYEQYF. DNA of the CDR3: TGCAGTGCTAGAGGATCCAGGTATCGGGCATACGAGCAGTACTTC.

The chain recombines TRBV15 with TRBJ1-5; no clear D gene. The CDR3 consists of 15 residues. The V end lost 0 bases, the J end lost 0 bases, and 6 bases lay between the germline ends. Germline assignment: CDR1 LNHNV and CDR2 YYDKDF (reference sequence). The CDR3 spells CATSRDVDSNQPQHF. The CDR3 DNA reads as TGTGCCACCAGCAGAGATGTTGATAGCAATCAGCCCCAGCATTTT. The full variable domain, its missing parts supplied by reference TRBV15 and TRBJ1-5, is DAMVIQNPRYQVTQFGKPVTLSCSQTLNHNVMYWYQQKSSQAPKLLFHYYDKDFNNEADTPDNFQSRRPNTSFCFLDIRSPGLGDTAMYLCATSRDVDSNQPQHFGDGTRLSIL.

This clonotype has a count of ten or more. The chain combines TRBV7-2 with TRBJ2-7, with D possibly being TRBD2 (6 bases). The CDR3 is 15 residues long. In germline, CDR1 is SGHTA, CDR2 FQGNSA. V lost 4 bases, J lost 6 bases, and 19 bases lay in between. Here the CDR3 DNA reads TGTGCCAGCAGCTCCCTGACTAGTGGACCGGTCGAGCAGTACTTC. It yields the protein CASSSLTSGPVEQYF.

The CDR3, as DNA: TGTGCCAGCAGCCAGACGGGAAAGGGACGGAATGAGCAGTTCTTC. Translating it yields CASSQTGKGRNEQFF. V and J are TRBV6-1 and TRBJ2-1, with D tentatively TRBD1 or TRBD2 (5 bases each). V was pared by 6 bases and J by 7 bases, with 19 bases between. The CDR3 has 15 residues. The germline CDR1 and CDR2 sequences are MNHNS and SASEGT.

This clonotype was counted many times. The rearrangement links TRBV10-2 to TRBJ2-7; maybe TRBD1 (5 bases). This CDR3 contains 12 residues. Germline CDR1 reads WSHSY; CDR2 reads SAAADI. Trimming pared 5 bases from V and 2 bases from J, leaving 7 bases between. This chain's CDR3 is CASSMTAYEQYF. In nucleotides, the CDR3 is TGCGCCAGCAGTATGACAGCCTACGAGCAGTACTTC.

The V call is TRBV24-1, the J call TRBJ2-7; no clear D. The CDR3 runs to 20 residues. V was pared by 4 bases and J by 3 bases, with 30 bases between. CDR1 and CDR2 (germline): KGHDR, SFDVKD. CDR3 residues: CATSDFPGDELKRAFYEQYF. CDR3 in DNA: TGTGCCACCAGTGACTTCCCTGGAGACGAACTAAAACGGGCTTTCTACGAGCAGTACTTC.

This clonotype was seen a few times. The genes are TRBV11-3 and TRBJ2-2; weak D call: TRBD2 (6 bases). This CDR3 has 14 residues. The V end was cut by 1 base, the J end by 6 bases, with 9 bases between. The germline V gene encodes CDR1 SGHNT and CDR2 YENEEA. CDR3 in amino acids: CASSLGGESGELFF. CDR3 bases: TGTGCCAGCAGCTTAGGGGGGGAGTCCGGGGAGCTGTTTTTT. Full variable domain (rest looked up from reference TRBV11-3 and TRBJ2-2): EAGVVQSPRYKIIEKKQPVAFWCNPISGHNTLYWYLQNLGQGPELLIRYENEEAVDDSQLPKDRFSAERLKGVDSTLKIQPAELGDSAVYLCASSLGGESGELFFGEGSRLTVL.

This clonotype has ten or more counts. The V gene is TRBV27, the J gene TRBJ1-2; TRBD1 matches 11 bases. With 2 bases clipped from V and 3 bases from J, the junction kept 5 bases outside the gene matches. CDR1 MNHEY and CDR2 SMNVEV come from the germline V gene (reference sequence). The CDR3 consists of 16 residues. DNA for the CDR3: TGTGCCAGCAGTTTAGAAGGACAGGGGGCGTACTATGGCTACACCTTC. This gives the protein CASSLEGQGAYYGYTF.

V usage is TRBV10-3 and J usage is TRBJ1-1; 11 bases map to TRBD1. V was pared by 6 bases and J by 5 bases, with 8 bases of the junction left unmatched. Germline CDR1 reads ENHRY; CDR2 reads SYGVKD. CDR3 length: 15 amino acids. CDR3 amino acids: CAISPMGQGGTEAFF. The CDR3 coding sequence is TGTGCCATCAGCCCCATGGGACAGGGGGGGACTGAAGCTTTCTTT.

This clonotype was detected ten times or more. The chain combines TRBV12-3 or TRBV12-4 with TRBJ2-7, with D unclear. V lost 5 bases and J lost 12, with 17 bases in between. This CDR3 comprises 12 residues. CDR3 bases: TGTGCCAGCAGTCCCAATTCTCTGACACCGTACTTC. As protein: CASSPNSLTPYF.

CDR3 loop: CASSRLAVSYNEQFF. For the CDR3, the DNA is TGTGCCAGCAGTAGACTAGCGGTCTCCTACAATGAGCAGTTCTTC. V and J are TRBV12-3 or TRBV12-4 and TRBJ2-1; 9 nucleotides line up with TRBD2. The J segment lost 0 bases and the V segment lost 5 bases, leaving 2 bases of the junction unmatched. The CDR3 is 15 amino acids.

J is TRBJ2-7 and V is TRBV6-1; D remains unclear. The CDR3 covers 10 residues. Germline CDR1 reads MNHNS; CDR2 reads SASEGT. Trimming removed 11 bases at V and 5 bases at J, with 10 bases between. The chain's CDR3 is CALLDDEQYF. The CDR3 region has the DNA TGTGCCTTGTTAGACGACGAGCAGTACTTC.

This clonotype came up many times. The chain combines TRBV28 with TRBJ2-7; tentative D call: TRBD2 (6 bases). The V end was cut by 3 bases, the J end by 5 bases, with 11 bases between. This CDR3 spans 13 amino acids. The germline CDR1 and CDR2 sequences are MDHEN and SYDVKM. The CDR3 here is CASSFGGTNEQYF. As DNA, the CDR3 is TGTGCCAGCAGTTTCGGGGGTACCAACGAGCAGTACTTC.

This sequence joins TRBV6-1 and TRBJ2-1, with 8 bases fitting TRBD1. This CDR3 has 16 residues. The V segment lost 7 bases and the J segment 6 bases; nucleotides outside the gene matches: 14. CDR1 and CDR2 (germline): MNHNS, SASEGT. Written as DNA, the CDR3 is TGTGCCAGCAACGCCTATACCGGGACAGGATTCAATGAGCAGTTCTTC. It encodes CASNAYTGTGFNEQFF.

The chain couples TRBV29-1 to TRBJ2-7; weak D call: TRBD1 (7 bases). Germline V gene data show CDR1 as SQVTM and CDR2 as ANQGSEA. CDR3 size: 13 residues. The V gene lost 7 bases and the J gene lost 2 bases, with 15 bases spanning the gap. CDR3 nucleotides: TGCAGCGCCGCGGAGGGGGCCCCCTACGAGCAGTACTTC. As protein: CSAAEGAPYEQYF.

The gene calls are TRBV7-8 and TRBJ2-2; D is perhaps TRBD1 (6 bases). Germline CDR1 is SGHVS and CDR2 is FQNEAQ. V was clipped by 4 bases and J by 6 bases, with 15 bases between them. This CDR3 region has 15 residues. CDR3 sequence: CASSSRDNVPGELFF. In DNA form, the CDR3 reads TGTGCCAGCAGCTCCCGGGACAACGTACCCGGGGAGCTGTTTTTT.

The CDR3 region is CASTPGAGVGYEQYF. In nucleotides, the CDR3 is TGTGCCAGCACCCCTGGAGCGGGAGTGGGATACGAGCAGTACTTC. The chain employs TRBV6-1 and TRBJ2-7; 8 nucleotides line up with TRBD2. From germline, CDR1 is MNHNS and CDR2 SASEGT. This CDR3 comprises 15 residues. V gave up 7 bases and J gave up 4 bases; unmatched junction bases: 12.

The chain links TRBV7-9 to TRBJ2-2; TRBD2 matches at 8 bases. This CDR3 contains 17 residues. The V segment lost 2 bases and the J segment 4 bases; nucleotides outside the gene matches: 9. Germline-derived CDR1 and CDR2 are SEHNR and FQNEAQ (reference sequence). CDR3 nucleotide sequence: TGTGCCAGCAGCTTATCGACGGGGGGGCGCTCCACCGGGGAGCTGTTTTTT. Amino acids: CASSLSTGGRSTGELFF.

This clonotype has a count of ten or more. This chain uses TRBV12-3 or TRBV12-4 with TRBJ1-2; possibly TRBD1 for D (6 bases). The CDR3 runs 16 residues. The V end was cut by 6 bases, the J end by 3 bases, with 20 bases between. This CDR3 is CASRTGHRDLDYGYTF. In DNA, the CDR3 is TGTGCCAGCAGGACGGGCCACAGGGATCTCGACTATGGCTACACCTTC.

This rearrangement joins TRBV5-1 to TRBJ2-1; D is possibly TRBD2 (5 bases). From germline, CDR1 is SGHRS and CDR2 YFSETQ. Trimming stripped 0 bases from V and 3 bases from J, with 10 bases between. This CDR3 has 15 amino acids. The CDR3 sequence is CASSLADGNYNEQFF. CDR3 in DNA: TGCGCCAGCAGCTTGGCCGACGGGAACTACAATGAGCAGTTCTTC.

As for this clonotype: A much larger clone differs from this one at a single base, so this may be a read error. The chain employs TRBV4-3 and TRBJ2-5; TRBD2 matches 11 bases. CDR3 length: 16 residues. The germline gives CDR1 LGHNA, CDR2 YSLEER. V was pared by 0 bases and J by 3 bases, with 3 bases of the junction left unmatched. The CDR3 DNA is TGCGCCAGCAGCCAAGAGGGGACTAGCGGCGAAGAGACCCAGTACTTC. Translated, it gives CASSQEGTSGEETQYF.

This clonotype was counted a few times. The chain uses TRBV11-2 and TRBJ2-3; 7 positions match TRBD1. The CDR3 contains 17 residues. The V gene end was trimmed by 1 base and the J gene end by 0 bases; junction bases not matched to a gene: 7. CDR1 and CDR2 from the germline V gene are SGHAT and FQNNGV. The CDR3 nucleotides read TGTGCCAGCAGCTTAGGGGGACAGCTACCTAGCACAGATACGCAGTATTTT. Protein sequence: CASSLGGQLPSTDTQYF.